This T cell receptor beta chain emerged from a study of memory CD4+ T cells and cytomegalovirus serostatus. About the research overall: This sample comes from healthy Belgian adults, fewer than ten CMV seropositive, roughly 22 seronegative.

Germline lookup yields CDR1 MGHDK and CDR2 SYGVNS. The CDR3 runs to 14 residues. V shed 5 bases and J shed 0 bases, with 9 bases lying between them. This clone was detected once. The sort gate was single viable CD3+CD4+CD8-CD45RO+ cells for memory CD4+ T cells. Serostatus was set by detecting CMV pp150, pp28, p38, p52 IgG. Positive selection with CD4 microbeads enriched total CD4+ T cells. In the study's own analysis: After removing out-of-frame reads, around 2,100,000 distinct TCRbeta sequences remained. Repertoires were generated with immunoSEQ multiplex PCR, while TCRdb's copy carries only in-frame clones and drops some. The DNA was the basis for D and trimming; V, J and clone size are from that table. The repertoire has 85,000 to 100,000 clones, 75% to 85% of them found once; the top ten carry about 3.6%.

The sequence came from an adult in good health and CMV-seropositive. J is TRBJ2-3 and V is TRBV25-1; D unresolved. Material for sequencing was memory CD4+ T cells from blood. CDR3: CASSSLLSTDTQYF. In DNA form, the CDR3 reads TGTGCCAGCAGTTCCCTCCTAAGCACAGATACGCAGTATTTT.